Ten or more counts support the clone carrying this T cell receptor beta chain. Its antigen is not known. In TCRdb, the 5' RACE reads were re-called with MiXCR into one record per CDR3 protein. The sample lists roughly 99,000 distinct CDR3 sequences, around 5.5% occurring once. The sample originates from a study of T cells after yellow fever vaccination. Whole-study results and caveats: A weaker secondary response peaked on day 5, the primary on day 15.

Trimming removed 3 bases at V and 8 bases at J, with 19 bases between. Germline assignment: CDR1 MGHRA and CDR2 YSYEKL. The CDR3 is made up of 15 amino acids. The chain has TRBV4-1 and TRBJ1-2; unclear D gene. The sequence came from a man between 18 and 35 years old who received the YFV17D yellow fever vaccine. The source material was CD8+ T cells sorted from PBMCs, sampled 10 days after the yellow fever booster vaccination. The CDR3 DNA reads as TGCGCCAGCAGCCATGATGCCGCCGGAGTAGCCGGCTACACCTTC. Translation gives CASSHDAAGVAGYTF.